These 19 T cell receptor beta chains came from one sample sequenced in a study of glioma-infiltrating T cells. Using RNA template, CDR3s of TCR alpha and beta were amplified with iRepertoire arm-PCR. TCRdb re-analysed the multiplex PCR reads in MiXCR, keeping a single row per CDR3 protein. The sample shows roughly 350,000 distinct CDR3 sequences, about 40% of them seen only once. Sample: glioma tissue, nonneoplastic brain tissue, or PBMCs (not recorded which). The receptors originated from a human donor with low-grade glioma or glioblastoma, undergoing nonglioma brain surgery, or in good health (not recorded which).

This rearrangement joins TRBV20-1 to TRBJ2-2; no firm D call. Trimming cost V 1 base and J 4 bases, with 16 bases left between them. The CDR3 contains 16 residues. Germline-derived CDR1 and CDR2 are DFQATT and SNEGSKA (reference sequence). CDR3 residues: CSARGGPRDGTGELFF. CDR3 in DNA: TGCAGTGCTAGAGGTGGCCCAAGGGATGGCACCGGGGAGCTGTTTTTT.

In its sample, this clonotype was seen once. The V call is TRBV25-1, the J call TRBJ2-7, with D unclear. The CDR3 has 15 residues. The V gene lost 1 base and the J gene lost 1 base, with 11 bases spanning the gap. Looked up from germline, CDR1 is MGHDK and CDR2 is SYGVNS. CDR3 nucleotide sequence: TGTGCCAGCAGTGAATTGAATGCATTATCCTACGAGCAGTACTTC. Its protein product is CASSELNALSYEQYF.

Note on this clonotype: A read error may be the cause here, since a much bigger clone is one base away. CDR3 nucleotide sequence: TGCGCCAGCAGGCAGTCTAATGGAGATACGCAGTATTTT. Protein sequence: CASRQSNGDTQYF. The genes are TRBV4-1 and TRBJ2-3; D gene unclear. Germline V gene lookup returns CDR1 MGHRA and CDR2 YSYEKL. Trimming removed 6 bases from V and 5 bases from J, with 12 bases in between. This CDR3 is built from 13 residues.

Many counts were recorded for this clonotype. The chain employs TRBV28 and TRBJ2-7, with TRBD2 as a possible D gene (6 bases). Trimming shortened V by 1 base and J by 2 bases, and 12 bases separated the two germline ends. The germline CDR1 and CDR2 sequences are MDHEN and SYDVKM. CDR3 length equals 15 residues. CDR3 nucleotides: TGTGCCAGCAGTTTATCCCCAGCGGGCCCCTACGAGCAGTACTTC. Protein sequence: CASSLSPAGPYEQYF.

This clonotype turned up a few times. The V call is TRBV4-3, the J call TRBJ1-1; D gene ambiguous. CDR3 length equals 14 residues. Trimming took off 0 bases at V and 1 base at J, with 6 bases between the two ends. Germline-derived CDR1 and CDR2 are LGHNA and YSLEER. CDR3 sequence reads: CASSQDPRNTEAFF. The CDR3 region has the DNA TGCGCCAGCAGCCAAGATCCCAGGAACACTGAAGCTTTCTTT.

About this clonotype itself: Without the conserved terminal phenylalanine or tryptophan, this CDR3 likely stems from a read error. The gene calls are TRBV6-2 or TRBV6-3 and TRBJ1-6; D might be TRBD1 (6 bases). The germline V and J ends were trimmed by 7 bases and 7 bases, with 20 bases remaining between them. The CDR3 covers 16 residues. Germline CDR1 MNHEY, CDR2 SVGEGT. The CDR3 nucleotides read TGTGCCAGCAACCGTCTTCCGGGACACCTGAATTCACCCCTCCACCTT. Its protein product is CASNRLPGHLNSPLHL.

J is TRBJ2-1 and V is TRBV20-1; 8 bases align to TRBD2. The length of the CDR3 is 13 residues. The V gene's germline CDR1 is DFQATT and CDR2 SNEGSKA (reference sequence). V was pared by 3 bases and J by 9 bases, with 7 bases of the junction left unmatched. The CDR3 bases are TGCAGTGCTAGTAGTAGCGGGATTGGTGAGCAGTTCTTC. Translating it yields CSASSSGIGEQFF.

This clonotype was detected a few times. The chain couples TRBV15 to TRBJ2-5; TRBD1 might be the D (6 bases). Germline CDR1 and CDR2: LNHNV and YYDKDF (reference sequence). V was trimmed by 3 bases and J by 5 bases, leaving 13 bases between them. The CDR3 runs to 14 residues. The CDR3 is CATSSRNRAETQYF. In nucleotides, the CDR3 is TGTGCCACCAGCAGTCGAAACAGGGCGGAGACCCAGTACTTC.

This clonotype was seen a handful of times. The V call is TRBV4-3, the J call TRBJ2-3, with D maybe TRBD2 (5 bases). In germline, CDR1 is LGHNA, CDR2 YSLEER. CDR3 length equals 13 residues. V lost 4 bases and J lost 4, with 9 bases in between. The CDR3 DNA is TGCGCCAGCAGCCTCCGACTATCAGATACGCAGTATTTT. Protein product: CASSLRLSDTQYF.

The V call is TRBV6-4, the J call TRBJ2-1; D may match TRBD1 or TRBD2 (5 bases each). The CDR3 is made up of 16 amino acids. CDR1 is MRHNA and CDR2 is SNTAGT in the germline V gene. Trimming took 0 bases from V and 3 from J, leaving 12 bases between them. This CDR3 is CASSDSVFGGYNEQFF. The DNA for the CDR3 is TGTGCCAGCAGTGACTCAGTCTTTGGGGGCTACAATGAGCAGTTCTTC.

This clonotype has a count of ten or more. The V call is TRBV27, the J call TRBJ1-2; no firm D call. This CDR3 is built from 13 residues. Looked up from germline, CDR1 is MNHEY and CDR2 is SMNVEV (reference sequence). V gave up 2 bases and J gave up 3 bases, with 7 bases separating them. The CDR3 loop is CASSLSMYYGYTF. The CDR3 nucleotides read TGTGCCAGCAGTTTAAGTATGTACTATGGCTACACCTTC.

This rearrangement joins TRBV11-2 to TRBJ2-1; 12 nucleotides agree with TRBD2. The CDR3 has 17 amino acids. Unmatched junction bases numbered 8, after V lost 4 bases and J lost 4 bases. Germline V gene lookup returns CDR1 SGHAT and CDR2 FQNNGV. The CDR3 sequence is CASSSREGTSGYNEQFF. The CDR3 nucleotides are TGTGCCAGCAGCTCCCGAGAGGGGACTAGCGGGTACAATGAGCAGTTCTTC.

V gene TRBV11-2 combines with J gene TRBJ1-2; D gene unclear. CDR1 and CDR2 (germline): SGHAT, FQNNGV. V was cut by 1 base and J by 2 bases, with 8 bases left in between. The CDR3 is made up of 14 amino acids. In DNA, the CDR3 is TGTGCCAGCAGCTTAGTGGCAGAGAACTATGGCTACACCTTC. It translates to CASSLVAENYGYTF.

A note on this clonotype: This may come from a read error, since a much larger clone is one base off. The CDR3 DNA reads as TGTCCCAGCAACTACCCCCATTGGGTGCAGTACTTC. It yields the protein CPSNYPHWVQYF. The chain combines TRBV6-2 or TRBV6-3 with TRBJ2-7, with D hard to call. The length of the CDR3 is 12 residues. Looked up from germline, CDR1 is MNHEY and CDR2 is SVGEGT.

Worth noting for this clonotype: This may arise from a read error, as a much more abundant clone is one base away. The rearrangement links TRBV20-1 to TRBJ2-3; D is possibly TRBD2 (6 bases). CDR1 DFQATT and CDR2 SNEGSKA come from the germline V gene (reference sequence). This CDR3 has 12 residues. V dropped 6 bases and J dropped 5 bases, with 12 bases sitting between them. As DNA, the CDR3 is TGCAGTGCCCTGGGAGGACTAGATACGCAGTATTTT. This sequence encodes CSALGGLDTQYF.

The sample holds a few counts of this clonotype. The CDR3 DNA follows: TGTGCCAGCAGCCAGCGGGGGATTTCGGGTTATAGCAATCAGCCCCAGCATTTT. Translation: CASSQRGISGYSNQPQHF. The chain couples TRBV28 to TRBJ1-5; D possibly corresponds to TRBD1 (5 bases). Between the trimmed V and J ends, which lost 6 bases and 0 bases, there was a span of 21 bases. Germline loops: CDR1 MDHEN, CDR2 SYDVKM. The CDR3 loop spans 18 amino acids.

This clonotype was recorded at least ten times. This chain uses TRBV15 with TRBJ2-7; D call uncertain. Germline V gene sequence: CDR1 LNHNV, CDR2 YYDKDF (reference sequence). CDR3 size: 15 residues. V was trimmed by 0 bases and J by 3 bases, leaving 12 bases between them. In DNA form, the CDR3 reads TGTGCCACCAGCAGAGATTCACACCAAAGCTACGAGCAGTACTTC. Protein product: CATSRDSHQSYEQYF.

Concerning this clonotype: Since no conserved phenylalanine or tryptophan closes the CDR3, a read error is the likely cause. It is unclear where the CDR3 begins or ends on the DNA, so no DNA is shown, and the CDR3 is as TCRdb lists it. CDR3: CSASRAIFSNQPKHL. The V call is TRBV20-1, the J call TRBJ1-5. A total of 15 residues make up the CDR3, ends included. The V gene's germline CDR1 is DFQATT and CDR2 SNEGSKA (reference sequence).

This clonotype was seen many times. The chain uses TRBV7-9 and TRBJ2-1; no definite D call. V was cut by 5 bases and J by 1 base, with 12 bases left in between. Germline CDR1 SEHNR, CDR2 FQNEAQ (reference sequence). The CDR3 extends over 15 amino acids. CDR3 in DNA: TGTGCCAGCAGCCCCCGAGGCATTTCCTACAATGAGCAGTTCTTC. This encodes CASSPRGISYNEQFF. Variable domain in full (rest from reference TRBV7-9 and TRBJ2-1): DTGVSQNPRHKITKRGQNVTFRCDPISEHNRLYWYRQTLGQGPEFLTYFQNEAQLEKSRLLSDRFSAERPKGSFSTLEIQRTEQGDSAMYLCASSPRGISYNEQFFGPGTRLTVL.